This TCR beta chain was found in a study of glioma-infiltrating T cells. Findings of the study overall: Only very few CDR3 sequences appeared in both tissue and blood. Gliomas, especially low-grade, showed above-expected tissue-blood divergence; non-neoplastic patients showed below.

V gave up 0 bases and J gave up 7 bases, with 0 bases separating them. There are 9 residues in the CDR3. Germline-derived CDR1 and CDR2 are DFQATT and SNEGSKA (reference sequence). TCR alpha and beta CDR3 regions were amplified from RNA using iRepertoire nested multiplex PCR. TCRdb called the multiplex PCR reads again in MiXCR, with one record for every CDR3 protein. Of 100,000 to 150,000 distinct CDR3 sequences in the sample, approximately 25% were seen once. This clonotype came up many times. Its antigen is as yet unknown. The source material was glioma tissue, nonneoplastic brain tissue, or PBMCs (not recorded which). This TCR came from a human donor with low-grade glioma or glioblastoma, undergoing nonglioma brain surgery, or in good health (not recorded which). V is TRBV20-1 and J is TRBJ2-5; D gene ambiguous. CDR3 region: CSARETQYF. CDR3 DNA: TGCAGTGCTAGAGAGACCCAGTACTTC.